Below, 20 T cell receptor beta chains from the same sample are listed, as sequenced in a study of vaccination effects on CD4 cells after COVID-19. Sequenced by immunoSEQ multiplex PCR; TCRdb stores in-frame clones only, minus some. Seen here are around 63,000 clones, about 80% observed once, and the top ten hold 3.5% to 4.5%. No antigens are known for them. Ahead of sequencing, the ViraFEST assay grew antigen-specific CD4+ T cells using viral peptide pools. The authors isolated CD4+ T cells after around nine days of culture. Vaccinated participants had no history of SARS-CoV-2 infection and tested negative for nucleocapsid antibodies. The sequences come from CD4+ T cells from PBMCs cultured with HCoV-OC43 spike peptides, collected before COVID-19 vaccination. Subset reported: HCoV-OC43 spike overlapping peptide pool stimulation. The receptors stem from a human donor who received a COVID-19 vaccine.

This clone has just a few counts. V usage is TRBV14 and J usage is TRBJ1-1; TRBD1 aligns across 7 bases. The CDR3 is 16 residues long. From germline, CDR1 is SGHDN and CDR2 FVKESK. Trimming removed 6 bases from V and 1 base from J; junction bases left unmatched: 11. Here the CDR3 reads CASRPTDRERNTEAFF. The DNA of the CDR3 is TGTGCCAGCAGACCGACCGACAGGGAAAGGAACACTGAAGCTTTCTTT.

This rearrangement joins TRBV9 to TRBJ1-1; D perhaps matches TRBD1 (6 bases). CDR3 length equals 13 residues. In germline, CDR1 is SGDLS, CDR2 YYNGEE. V lost 4 bases, J lost 1 base, and 8 bases lay in between. CDR3 protein: CASSSTGNTEAFF. As DNA, the CDR3 is TGTGCCAGCAGCTCGACAGGGAACACTGAAGCTTTCTTT.

The chain is built from TRBV15 and TRBJ1-1, with D unclear. The CDR3 totals 13 residues. Germline CDR1 is LNHNV and CDR2 is YYDKDF (reference sequence). Trimming stripped 1 base from V and 7 bases from J, with 10 bases between. The CDR3 spells CATSRGVSVEAFF. The DNA of the CDR3 is TGTGCCACCAGCAGAGGGGTGTCCGTTGAAGCTTTCTTT.

The V gene is TRBV4-1, the J gene TRBJ1-3; no firm D call. Per the germline V gene, CDR1 is MGHRA and CDR2 is YSYEKL. Trimming left V 3 bases short and J 0 bases short, with 15 bases between. CDR3 length: 17 amino acids. CDR3 in amino acids: CASSHPGQTYSGNTIYF. Written as DNA, the CDR3 is TGCGCCAGCAGCCACCCCGGGCAGACCTACTCTGGAAACACCATATATTTT.

The rearrangement joins TRBV7-2 to TRBJ2-7, with 16 bases aligning to TRBD2. From germline, CDR1 is SGHTA and CDR2 FQGNSA. The CDR3 has 18 residues. J gave up 4 bases and V 3 bases, and 9 bases lay outside the gene matches. CDR3 in amino acids: CASSLVTGTSGGGYEQYV. As DNA, the CDR3 is TGTGCCAGCAGCTTGGTGACCGGGACTAGCGGGGGGGGGTACGAGCAGTACGTC.

In its sample, this clone was seen once. The chain uses TRBV6-5 and TRBJ2-3; a weak D match, TRBD1 (6 bases). Germline CDR1 is MNHEY and CDR2 is SVGAGI. This CDR3 is 13 amino acids long. Trimming shortened V by 10 bases and J by 2 bases, and 13 bases separated the two germline ends. The CDR3 region has the DNA TGTGCCACGAACCGGGACAACACAGATACGCAGTATTTT. Protein product: CATNRDNTDTQYF.

This rearrangement joins TRBV6-5 to TRBJ2-3; no clear D gene. This CDR3 spans 11 amino acids. Trimming left V 4 bases short and J 4 bases short, with 3 bases between. Germline V gene sequence: CDR1 MNHEY, CDR2 SVGAGI. This CDR3 is CASSFADTQYF. CDR3 nucleotides: TGTGCCAGCAGTTTTGCAGATACGCAGTATTTT.

This clone was found a few times. The chain uses TRBV4-3 and TRBJ1-5; D is uncertain. The CDR3 is 13 residues long. V was clipped by 0 bases and J by 1 base, with 1 base between them. Germline V gives CDR1 LGHNA, CDR2 YSLEER. CDR3 coding DNA: TGCGCCAGCAGCCAAGACAGCAATCAGCCCCAGCATTTT. The encoded protein is CASSQDSNQPQHF.

V and J are TRBV6-5 and TRBJ2-5; unclear D gene. The CDR3 covers 14 residues. The germline CDR1 and CDR2 sequences are MNHEY and SVGAGI. With 2 bases removed from V and 2 bases from J, the gap between germline ends came to 9 bases. CDR3 loop: CASSYQAEQETQYF. The CDR3 DNA sequence: TGTGCCAGCAGTTACCAGGCAGAGCAAGAGACCCAGTACTTC.

This clone occurred a few times. V is TRBV6-6 and J is TRBJ2-7, with 9 bases that match TRBD1. V was clipped by 5 bases and J by 4 bases; unmatched bases: 3. Looked up from germline, CDR1 is MNHNY and CDR2 is SVGAGI (reference sequence). CDR3 length: 13 amino acids. The CDR3: CASSRQGDYEQYV. CDR3 nucleotides: TGTGCCAGCAGTCGACAGGGGGATTACGAGCAGTACGTC.

V and J are TRBV27 and TRBJ1-1; TRBD1 matches at 7 bases. This CDR3 is 13 amino acids long. V dropped 6 bases and J dropped 1; count of bases not matched to a gene: 2. Germline CDR1 reads MNHEY; CDR2 reads SMNVEV (reference sequence). The CDR3 protein is CASSRTGNTEAFF. In nucleotides, the CDR3 is TGTGCCAGCAGCCGGACAGGGAACACTGAAGCTTTCTTT.

The chain has TRBV7-2 and TRBJ1-3, with D possibly matching TRBD1 (5 bases). The germline V and J ends were trimmed by 1 base and 0 bases, with 16 bases remaining between them. The CDR3 totals 18 residues. Germline values: CDR1 SGHTA, CDR2 FQGNSA. In nucleotides, the CDR3 is TGTGCCAGCAGCTTAGGCGGGGGGGACCAACTCTCTGGAAACACCATATATTTT. Translated, it gives CASSLGGGDQLSGNTIYF.

The V call is TRBV6-2 or TRBV6-3, the J call TRBJ2-5, with 10 bases that match TRBD2. Trimming at V came to 0 bases and at J to 4 bases, leaving 8 bases not matched to a gene. This CDR3 comprises 17 residues. Germline V gene lookup returns CDR1 MNHEY and CDR2 SVGEGT. The CDR3 loop is CASSYSSSGGRRETQYF. The CDR3 bases are TGTGCCAGCAGTTACTCATCTAGCGGGGGCCGTAGAGAGACCCAGTACTTC.

This clone is labeled as large. The CDR3 loop is CASNQGGGVGQPQHF. As DNA, the CDR3 is TGTGCCAGCAACCAAGGAGGGGGCGTCGGGCAGCCCCAGCATTTT. The chain couples TRBV9 to TRBJ1-5; 7 bases are a match to TRBD1. CDR3 length: 15 amino acids. Germline values: CDR1 SGDLS, CDR2 YYNGEE. With V trimmed by 6 bases and J by 7 bases, 13 bases remained unmatched.

The chain couples TRBV2 to TRBJ1-1; 9 bases match TRBD1. Germline V CDR1 and CDR2: SNHLY, FYNNEI. The CDR3 runs to 15 residues. The V gene end was trimmed by 5 bases and the J gene end by 1 base; junction bases not matched to a gene: 5. The CDR3 loop reads CASSIQGAQNTEAFF. The CDR3 DNA sequence: TGTGCCAGCAGTATACAGGGGGCCCAGAACACTGAAGCTTTCTTT. The variable domain in full, completed from reference TRBV2 and TRBJ1-1, reads EPEVTQTPSHQVTQMGQEVILRCVPISNHLYFYWYRQILGQKVEFLVSFYNNEISEKSEIFDDQFSVERPDGSNFTLKIRSTKLEDSAMYFCASSIQGAQNTEAFFGQGTRLTVV.

The V and J genes are TRBV6-5 and TRBJ1-5; D might be TRBD1 (5 bases). The CDR3 extends over 14 amino acids. V gave up 5 bases and J gave up 5 bases, with 13 bases separating them. Looked up from germline, CDR1 is MNHEY and CDR2 is SVGAGI. The DNA of the CDR3 is TGTGCCAGCAGTACAGGTAACAGAGATCAGCCCCAGCATTTT. This codes for CASSTGNRDQPQHF.

In nucleotides, the CDR3 is TGCGCCAGCAGTTCGGCAGGGGCTTTGGAAAACATTCAGTACTTC. Its protein is CASSSAGALENIQYF. V usage is TRBV10-1 and J usage is TRBJ2-4; D is perhaps TRBD1 (6 bases). The CDR3 has 15 residues. The germline V and J ends were trimmed by 5 bases and 5 bases, with 16 bases remaining between them. The germline V gene has CDR1 WNHNN and CDR2 SYGVQD (reference sequence).

As DNA, the CDR3 is TGCGCCAGCAGCGGGGGGACAGGGATGAACACTGAAGCTTTCTTT. Translation: CASSGGTGMNTEAFF. V and J are TRBV5-1 and TRBJ1-1; 9 bases are a match to TRBD1. There are 15 residues in the CDR3. V was pared by 4 bases and J by 0 bases, with 4 bases of the junction left unmatched. Germline CDR1 SGHRS, CDR2 YFSETQ.

The gene calls are TRBV5-1 and TRBJ1-4; D is unresolved. Trimming left V 4 bases short and J 3 bases short, with 13 bases between. Looked up from germline, CDR1 is SGHRS and CDR2 is YFSETQ. This CDR3 has 15 amino acids. The CDR3 nucleotides are TGCGCCAGCAGCCTGTACACCCCGGCTAATGAAAAACTGTTTTTT. It encodes CASSLYTPANEKLFF. Combining the CDR3 with reference TRBV5-1 and TRBJ1-4 gives the whole variable domain KAGVTQTPRYLIKTRGQQVTLSCSPISGHRSVSWYQQTPGQGLQFLFEYFSETQRNKGNFPGRFSGRQFSNSRSEMNVSTLELGDSALYLCASSLYTPANEKLFFGSGTQLSVL.

This clone was counted a few times. The chain links TRBV10-3 to TRBJ1-1; no reliable D call. Germline CDR1 is ENHRY and CDR2 is SYGVKD. The CDR3 is 15 residues long. Trimming shortened V by 4 bases and J by 1 base, and 13 bases separated the two germline ends. The CDR3 region has the DNA TGTGCCATCAGTGCGGGGAATTTACCGAACACTGAAGCTTTCTTT. Translated: CAISAGNLPNTEAFF.